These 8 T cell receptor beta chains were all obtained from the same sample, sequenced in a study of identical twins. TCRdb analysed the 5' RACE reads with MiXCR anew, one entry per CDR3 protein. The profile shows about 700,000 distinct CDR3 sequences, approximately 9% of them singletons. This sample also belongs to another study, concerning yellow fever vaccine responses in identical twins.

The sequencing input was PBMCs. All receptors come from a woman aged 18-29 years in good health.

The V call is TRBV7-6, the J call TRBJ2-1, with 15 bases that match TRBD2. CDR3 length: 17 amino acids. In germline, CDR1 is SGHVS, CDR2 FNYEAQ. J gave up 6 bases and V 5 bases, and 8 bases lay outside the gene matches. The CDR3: CASSVTPGLAGGNEQFF. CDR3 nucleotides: TGTGCCAGCAGCGTGACCCCGGGACTAGCGGGGGGCAATGAGCAGTTCTTC.

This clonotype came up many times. The chain's CDR3 is CASSSYRGRDEQFF. The CDR3 DNA reads TGTGCCAGCAGCTCCTATCGGGGGAGGGATGAGCAGTTCTTC. This rearrangement joins TRBV5-6 to TRBJ2-1; 7 positions match TRBD2. Germline CDR1 SGHDT, CDR2 YYEEEE. After removal of 3 bases from V and 8 bases from J, the junction contained 8 bases not matched to a gene. The CDR3 has 14 amino acids.

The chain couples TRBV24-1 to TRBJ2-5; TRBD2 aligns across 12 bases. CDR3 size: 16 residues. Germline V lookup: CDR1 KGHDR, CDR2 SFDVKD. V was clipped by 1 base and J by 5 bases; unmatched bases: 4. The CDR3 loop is CATSDFLAGGRETQYF. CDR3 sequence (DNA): TGTGCCACCAGTGATTTTCTAGCGGGGGGGCGGGAGACCCAGTACTTC.

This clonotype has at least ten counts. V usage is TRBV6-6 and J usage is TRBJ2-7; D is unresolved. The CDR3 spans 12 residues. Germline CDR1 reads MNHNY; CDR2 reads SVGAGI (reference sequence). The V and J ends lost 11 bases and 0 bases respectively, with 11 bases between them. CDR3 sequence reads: CAGSYDSYEQYF. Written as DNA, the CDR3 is TGTGCCGGGTCTTACGACTCCTACGAGCAGTACTTC.

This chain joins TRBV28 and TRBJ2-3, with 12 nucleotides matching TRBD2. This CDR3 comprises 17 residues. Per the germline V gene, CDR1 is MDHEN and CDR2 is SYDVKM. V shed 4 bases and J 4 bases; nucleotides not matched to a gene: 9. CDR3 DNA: TGTGCCAGCAGTTCTAGCGGGAGGGGGGTTTGGGCAGATACGCAGTATTTT. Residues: CASSSSGRGVWADTQYF.

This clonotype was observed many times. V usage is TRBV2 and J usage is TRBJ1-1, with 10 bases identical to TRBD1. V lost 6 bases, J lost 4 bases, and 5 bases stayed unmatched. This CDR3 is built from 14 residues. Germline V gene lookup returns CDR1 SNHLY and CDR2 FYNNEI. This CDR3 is CASRRDRGGTEAFF. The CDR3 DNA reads TGTGCCAGCAGGAGGGACAGGGGCGGCACTGAAGCTTTCTTT.

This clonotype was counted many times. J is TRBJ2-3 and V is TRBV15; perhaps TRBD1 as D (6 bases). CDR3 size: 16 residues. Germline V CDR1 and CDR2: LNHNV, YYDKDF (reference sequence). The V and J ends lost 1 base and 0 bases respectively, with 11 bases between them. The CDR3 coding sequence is TGTGCCACCAGCAGAGTCCAGGGGAAAAGCACAGATACGCAGTATTTT. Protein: CATSRVQGKSTDTQYF.

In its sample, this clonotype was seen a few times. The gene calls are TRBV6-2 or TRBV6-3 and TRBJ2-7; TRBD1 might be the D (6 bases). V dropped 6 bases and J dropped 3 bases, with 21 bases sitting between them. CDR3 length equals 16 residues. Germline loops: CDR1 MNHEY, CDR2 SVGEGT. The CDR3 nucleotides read TGTGCCAGCAGCTCTCCCCCGTGGCTAGGGGGCTACGAGCAGTACTTC. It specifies CASSSPPWLGGYEQYF.